This entry is about one T cell receptor beta chain. No antigen is known for it. The data derive from a study of cytomegalovirus exposure and HLA in healthy donors. V was clipped by 4 bases and J by 8 bases, with 24 bases between them. The CDR3 spans 17 residues. The germline V gene encodes CDR1 SNHLY and CDR2 FYNNEI. Study-wide results and caveats: According to the study, 150 to 200 TCR beta chains were cytomegalovirus-associated. As immune exposure information, only CMV serostatus was available.

The PCR used 60 Vbeta and 13 Jbeta primers. Method: immunoSEQ multiplex PCR; TCRdb's copy keeps in-frame clones and lacks some. The sample lists 100,000 to 150,000 clones; more than 75% were seen once. The gene calls are TRBV2 and TRBJ1-5; D ambiguous. Sequencing was done on a sample of PBMCs. The sequence was collected from a man younger than 45 in good health and CMV-seropositive. Written as DNA, the CDR3 is TGTGCCAGCAGTGTAATTTCATCGGTGGCATCGAGGGAGCCCCAGCATTTT. This gives the protein CASSVISSVASREPQHF.